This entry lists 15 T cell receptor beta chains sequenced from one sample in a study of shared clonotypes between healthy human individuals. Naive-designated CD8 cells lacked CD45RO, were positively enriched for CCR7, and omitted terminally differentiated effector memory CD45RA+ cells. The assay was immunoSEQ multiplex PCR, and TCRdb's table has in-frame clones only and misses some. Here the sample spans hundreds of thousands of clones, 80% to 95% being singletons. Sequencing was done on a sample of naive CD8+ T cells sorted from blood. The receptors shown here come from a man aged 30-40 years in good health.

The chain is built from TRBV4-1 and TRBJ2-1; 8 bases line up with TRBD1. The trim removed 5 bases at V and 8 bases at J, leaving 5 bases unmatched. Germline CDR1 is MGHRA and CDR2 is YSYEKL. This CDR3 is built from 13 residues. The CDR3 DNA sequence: TGCGCCAGCAGCGGGACAGGCTGGGATGAGCAGTTCTTC. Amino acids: CASSGTGWDEQFF.

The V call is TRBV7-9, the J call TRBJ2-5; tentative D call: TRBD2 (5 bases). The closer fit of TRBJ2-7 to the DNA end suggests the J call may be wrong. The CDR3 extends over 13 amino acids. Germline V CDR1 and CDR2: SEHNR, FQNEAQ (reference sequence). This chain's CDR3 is CASSWESSYEQYF. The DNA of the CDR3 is TGTGCCAGCAGCTGGGAGTCCTCCTACGAGCAGTACTTC.

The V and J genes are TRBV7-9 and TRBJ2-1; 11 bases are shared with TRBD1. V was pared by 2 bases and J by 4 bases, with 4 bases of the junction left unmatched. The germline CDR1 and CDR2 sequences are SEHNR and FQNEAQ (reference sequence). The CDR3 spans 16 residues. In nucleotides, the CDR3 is TGTGCCAGCAGCTTATCCGGGACAGGGGGTTACAATGAGCAGTTCTTC. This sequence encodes CASSLSGTGGYNEQFF.

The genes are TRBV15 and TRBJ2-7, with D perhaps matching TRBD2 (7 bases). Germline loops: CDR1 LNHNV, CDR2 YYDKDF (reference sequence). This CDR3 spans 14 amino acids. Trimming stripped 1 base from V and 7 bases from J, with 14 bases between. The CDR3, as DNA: TGTGCCACCAGCAGAGTGGGGGGGGCGGAGGAGCAGTACTTC. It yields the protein CATSRVGGAEEQYF.

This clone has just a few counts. The CDR3 here is CASSLEREGVNTEAFF. Written as DNA, the CDR3 is TGTGCCAGCAGCTTAGAACGGGAAGGGGTGAACACTGAAGCTTTCTTT. J is TRBJ1-1 and V is TRBV7-9; a weak D match, TRBD1 (5 bases). V was trimmed by 1 base and J by 0 bases, leaving 12 bases between them. This CDR3 is 16 amino acids long. Germline CDR1 is SEHNR and CDR2 is FQNEAQ (reference sequence).

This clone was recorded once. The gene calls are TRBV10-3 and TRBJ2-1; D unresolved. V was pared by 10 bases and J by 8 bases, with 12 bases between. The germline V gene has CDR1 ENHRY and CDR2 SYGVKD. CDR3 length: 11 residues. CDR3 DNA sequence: TGTGCCACCAAGGGCGCATATGAGCAGTTCTTC. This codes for CATKGAYEQFF.

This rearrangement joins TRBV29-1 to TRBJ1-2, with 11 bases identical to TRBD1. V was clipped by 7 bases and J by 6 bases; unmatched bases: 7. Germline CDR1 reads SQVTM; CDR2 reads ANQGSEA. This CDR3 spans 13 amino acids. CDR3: CSARTGGSDGYTF. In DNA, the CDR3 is TGCAGCGCTCGGACAGGGGGCAGTGATGGCTACACCTTC.

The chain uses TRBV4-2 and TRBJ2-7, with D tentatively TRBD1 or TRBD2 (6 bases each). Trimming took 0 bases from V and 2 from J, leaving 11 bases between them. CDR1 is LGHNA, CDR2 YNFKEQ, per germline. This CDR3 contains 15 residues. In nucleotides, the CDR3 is TGTGCCAGCAGCCAAGACAAGGGGGGCCCCTACGAGCAGTACTTC. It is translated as CASSQDKGGPYEQYF.

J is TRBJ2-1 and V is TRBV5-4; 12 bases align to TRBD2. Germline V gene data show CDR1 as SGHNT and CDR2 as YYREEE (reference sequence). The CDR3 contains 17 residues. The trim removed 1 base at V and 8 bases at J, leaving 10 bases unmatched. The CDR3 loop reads CASSLSSSGRARDEQFF. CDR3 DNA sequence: TGTGCCAGCAGCTTGAGCTCTAGCGGGAGGGCCAGGGATGAGCAGTTCTTC.

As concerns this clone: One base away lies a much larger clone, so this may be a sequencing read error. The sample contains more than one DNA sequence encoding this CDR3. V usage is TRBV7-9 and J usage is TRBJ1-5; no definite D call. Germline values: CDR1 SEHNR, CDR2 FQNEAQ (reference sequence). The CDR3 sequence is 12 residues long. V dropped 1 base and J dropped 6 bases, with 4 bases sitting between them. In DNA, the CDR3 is TGTGCCAGCAGCTTAGGAACTCAGCCCCAGCATTTT. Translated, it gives CASSLGTQPQHF. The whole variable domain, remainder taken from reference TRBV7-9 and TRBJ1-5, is DTGVSQNPRHKITKRGQNVTFRCDPISEHNRLYWYRQTLGQGPEFLTYFQNEAQLEKSRLLSDRFSAERPKGSFSTLEIQRTEQGDSAMYLCASSLGTQPQHFGDGTRLSIL.

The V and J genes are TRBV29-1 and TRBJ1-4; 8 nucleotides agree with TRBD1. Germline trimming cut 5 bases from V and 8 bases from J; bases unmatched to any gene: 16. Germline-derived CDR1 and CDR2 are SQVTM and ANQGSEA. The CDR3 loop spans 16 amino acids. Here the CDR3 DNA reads TGCAGCGTTCAAGGGTCCTTAGGACAGGGAGGAGAAAAACTGTTTTTT. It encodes CSVQGSLGQGGEKLFF.

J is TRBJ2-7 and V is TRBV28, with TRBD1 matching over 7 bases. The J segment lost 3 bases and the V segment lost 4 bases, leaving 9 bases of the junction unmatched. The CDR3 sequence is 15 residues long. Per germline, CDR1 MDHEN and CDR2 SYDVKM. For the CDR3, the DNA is TGTGCCAGCAGTTCCGCCTCAAGGGGGCTCTACGAGCAGTACTTC. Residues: CASSSASRGLYEQYF.

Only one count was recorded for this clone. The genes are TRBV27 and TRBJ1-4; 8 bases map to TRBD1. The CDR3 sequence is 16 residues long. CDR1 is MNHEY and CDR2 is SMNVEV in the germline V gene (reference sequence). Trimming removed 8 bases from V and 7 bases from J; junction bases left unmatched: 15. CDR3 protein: CASGLVGTGIIEKLFF. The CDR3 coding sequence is TGTGCCAGCGGGTTAGTTGGGACAGGCATCATTGAAAAACTGTTTTTT.

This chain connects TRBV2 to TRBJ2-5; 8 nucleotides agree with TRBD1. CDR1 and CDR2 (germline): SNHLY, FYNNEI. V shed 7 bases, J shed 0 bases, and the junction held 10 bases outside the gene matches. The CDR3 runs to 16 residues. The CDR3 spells CASKAGTGPYQETQYF. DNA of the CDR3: TGTGCCAGCAAGGCCGGGACAGGACCGTACCAAGAGACCCAGTACTTC.

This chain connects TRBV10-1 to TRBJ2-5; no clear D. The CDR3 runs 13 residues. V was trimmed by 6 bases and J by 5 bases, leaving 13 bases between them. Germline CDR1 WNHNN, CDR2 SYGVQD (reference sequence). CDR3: CASSGPFEETQYF. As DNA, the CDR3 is TGCGCCAGCAGCGGCCCCTTCGAGGAGACCCAGTACTTC.